A single sample gave rise to the 19 T cell receptor beta chains below, sequenced in a study of cytomegalovirus exposure and HLA in healthy donors. The PCR made use of 60 Vbeta and 13 Jbeta primers. The assay was immunoSEQ multiplex PCR, and TCRdb's table has in-frame clones only and misses some. Recorded for this sample: some 41,000 clones. The sequencing input was PBMCs. The source is a young man in good health and CMV-seronegative.

The CDR3 sequence: CASSLAGRYEQYF. CDR3 in DNA: TGTGCCAGCAGCTTGGCAGGCAGGTACGAGCAGTACTTC. This chain joins TRBV7-9 and TRBJ2-7, with no clear D. Trimming pared 3 bases from V and 4 bases from J, leaving 10 bases between. Germline-derived CDR1 and CDR2 are SEHNR and FQNEAQ (reference sequence). The CDR3 consists of 13 residues.

The V and J genes are TRBV18 and TRBJ1-1; D gene ambiguous. Between the trimmed V and J ends, which lost 8 bases and 1 base, there was a span of 11 bases. Germline lookup yields CDR1 KGHSH and CDR2 LQKENI. The CDR3 has 13 amino acids. In DNA form, the CDR3 reads TGTGCCAGCAACGGGGAGAAGAACACTGAAGCTTTCTTT. As protein: CASNGEKNTEAFF.

This chain links TRBV6-6 with TRBJ2-2, with 8 bases identical to TRBD1. Germline CDR1 and CDR2: MNHNY and SVGAGI (reference sequence). The CDR3 loop spans 15 amino acids. J gave up 4 bases and V 6 bases, and 7 bases lay outside the gene matches. CDR3 residues: CASSTDRERTGELFF. CDR3 nucleotides: TGTGCCAGCAGCACGGACAGGGAGCGCACCGGGGAGCTGTTTTTT.

V and J are TRBV4-2 and TRBJ2-3, with a tentative D call TRBD2 (7 bases). The CDR3 extends over 14 amino acids. Trimming shortened V by 0 bases and J by 4 bases, and 8 bases separated the two germline ends. Germline assignment: CDR1 LGHNA and CDR2 YNFKEQ. The CDR3: CASSQEGGPDTQYF. CDR3 in DNA: TGTGCCAGCAGCCAAGAGGGGGGGCCAGATACGCAGTATTTT.

V is TRBV7-9 and J is TRBJ1-2, with D possibly TRBD1 on 6 matching bases. V lost 5 bases to trimming and J lost 8 bases, with 18 bases between them. The CDR3 consists of 14 residues. Germline CDR1 is SEHNR and CDR2 is FQNEAQ (reference sequence). The CDR3 bases are TGTGCCAGCAGCAAGGACGGGGGGCAGGGCGGCTACACCTTC. Translating it yields CASSKDGGQGGYTF.

The V call is TRBV5-1, the J call TRBJ2-5; D is unclear. The end of the DNA is better explained by TRBJ2-7, so the J call may be wrong. The CDR3 extends over 12 amino acids. Germline V gives CDR1 SGHRS, CDR2 YFSETQ. The CDR3 region is CASSFVENEQYF. CDR3 sequence (DNA): TGCGCCAGCAGCTTCGTAGAGAACGAGCAGTACTTC.

V gene TRBV10-3 combines with J gene TRBJ2-2; the D gene is possibly TRBD2 (5 bases). The length of the CDR3 is 12 residues. The germline V gene has CDR1 ENHRY and CDR2 SYGVKD. Trimming took 10 bases from V and 7 from J, leaving 13 bases between them. CDR3 amino acids: CATGPAVGELFF. CDR3 DNA sequence: TGTGCCACCGGGCCAGCGGTCGGGGAGCTGTTTTTT.

The chain joins TRBV2 to TRBJ1-1, with D possibly matching TRBD1 (6 bases). V was pared by 6 bases and J by 1 base, with 12 bases between. The CDR3 contains 14 residues. Germline CDR1 is SNHLY and CDR2 is FYNNEI. CDR3 coding DNA: TGTGCCAGCAGCCAACAGGGCAGGAACACTGAAGCTTTCTTT. Protein: CASSQQGRNTEAFF.

This chain connects TRBV19 to TRBJ1-5, with TRBD1 matching over 10 bases. The CDR3 loop spans 16 amino acids. The ends lost 1 base at V and 2 bases at J; junction bases unmatched: 2. CDR1 and CDR2 (germline): LNHDA, SQIVND (reference sequence). CDR3 bases: TGTGCCAGTAGTATAGGGACAGGGGGGGGCAATCAGCCCCAGCATTTT. Translated: CASSIGTGGGNQPQHF.

The rearrangement links TRBV9 to TRBJ1-1; D possibly corresponds to TRBD1 (5 bases). CDR1 is SGDLS, CDR2 YYNGEE, per germline. Between the trimmed V and J ends, which lost 3 bases and 1 base, there was a span of 10 bases. The CDR3 runs to 14 residues. The CDR3 DNA follows: TGTGCCAGCAGCGAGGGGCCGGGGAACACTGAAGCTTTCTTT. Its protein is CASSEGPGNTEAFF. The variable domain in full, with the rest retrieved from reference TRBV9 and TRBJ1-1, is DSGVTQTPKHLITATGQRVTLRCSPRSGDLSVYWYQQSLDQGLQFLIQYYNGEERAKGNILERFSAQQFPDLHSELNLSSLELGDSALYFCASSEGPGNTEAFFGQGTRLTVV.

CDR3 coding DNA: TGTGCCAGCACCCAGGGACAGGGACCTGGCTACACCTTC. Translated, it gives CASTQGQGPGYTF. The V call is TRBV6-1, the J call TRBJ1-2, with 9 bases aligning to TRBD1. The CDR3 totals 13 residues. The V gene's germline CDR1 is MNHNS and CDR2 SASEGT. V shed 7 bases and J 7 bases; nucleotides not matched to a gene: 7.

This chain joins TRBV9 and TRBJ2-1; 10 bases agree with TRBD2. This CDR3 has 14 residues. V lost 2 bases to trimming and J lost 9 bases; unmatched junction nucleotides: 5. The V gene's germline CDR1 is SGDLS and CDR2 YYNGEE. The CDR3 spells CASSVPAGGSEQFF. For the CDR3, the DNA is TGTGCCAGCAGCGTCCCAGCGGGGGGGAGTGAGCAGTTCTTC.

The chain is built from TRBV19 and TRBJ1-6; D might be TRBD1 (5 bases). This CDR3 spans 14 amino acids. The V end lost 1 base, the J end lost 7 bases, and 8 bases lay between the germline ends. Germline CDR1 is LNHDA and CDR2 is SQIVND (reference sequence). CDR3 sequence reads: CASSIVGGNSPLHF. In nucleotides, the CDR3 is TGTGCCAGTAGTATAGTCGGGGGGAATTCACCCCTCCACTTT. The entire variable domain, with the rest obtained from reference TRBV19 and TRBJ1-6, is as follows: DGGITQSPKYLFRKEGQNVTLSCEQNLNHDAMYWYRQDPGQGLRLIYYSQIVNDFQKGDIAEGYSVSREKKESFPLTVTSAQKNPTAFYLCASSIVGGNSPLHFGNGTRLTVT.

The chain carries TRBV30 and TRBJ1-1; no definite D call. Between the trimmed V and J ends, which lost 1 base and 1 base, there was a span of 16 bases. CDR3 length equals 16 residues. Germline-derived CDR1 and CDR2 are GTSNPN and SVGIG (reference sequence). The CDR3 DNA is TGTGCCTGGAGTGCCGTCGGGGTAAGAAAGAACACTGAAGCTTTCTTT. It translates to CAWSAVGVRKNTEAFF.

The chain is built from TRBV11-2 and TRBJ2-7; D uncertain. The V end was cut by 7 bases, the J end by 7 bases, with 20 bases between. CDR1 is SGHAT, CDR2 FQNNGV, per germline. CDR3 length: 14 amino acids. Here the CDR3 DNA reads TGTGCCAGCACTCCCTCCGGCCCTATACAGGAGCAGTACTTC. Amino acid sequence: CASTPSGPIQEQYF.

The chain joins TRBV6-1 to TRBJ1-5, with D possibly TRBD1 on 5 matching bases. Germline lookup yields CDR1 MNHNS and CDR2 SASEGT. The CDR3 spans 12 residues. V shed 5 bases and J shed 8 bases, with 10 bases lying between them. CDR3 loop: CASSSQAKPQHF. Here the CDR3 DNA reads TGTGCCAGCAGTTCACAGGCGAAGCCCCAGCATTTT.

This chain joins TRBV11-2 and TRBJ1-6, with D uncertain. CDR3 length: 14 residues. Germline loops: CDR1 SGHAT, CDR2 FQNNGV. With 4 bases removed from V and 7 bases from J, the gap between germline ends came to 11 bases. The CDR3 region is CASSYDHRNSPLHF. The CDR3 DNA follows: TGTGCCAGCAGCTACGATCACCGGAATTCACCCCTCCACTTT.

The chain combines TRBV19 with TRBJ2-7, with TRBD1 matching 8 bases. The length of the CDR3 is 15 residues. The J segment lost 2 bases and the V segment lost 5 bases, leaving 8 bases of the junction unmatched. CDR1 LNHDA and CDR2 SQIVND come from the germline V gene (reference sequence). The CDR3 sequence is CASSSTGGSAYEQYF. The CDR3 DNA sequence: TGTGCCAGTAGTTCCACAGGGGGGTCTGCCTACGAGCAGTACTTC.

V gene TRBV4-1 combines with J gene TRBJ1-2; TRBD1 is a possible D gene (5 bases). CDR1 is MGHRA and CDR2 is YSYEKL in the germline V gene. This CDR3 contains 14 residues. Trimming took off 1 base at V and 7 bases at J, with 13 bases between the two ends. The CDR3 DNA is TGCGCCAGCAGCCAAGTACAGGCCTCGAGTGGCTACACCTTC. As protein: CASSQVQASSGYTF.